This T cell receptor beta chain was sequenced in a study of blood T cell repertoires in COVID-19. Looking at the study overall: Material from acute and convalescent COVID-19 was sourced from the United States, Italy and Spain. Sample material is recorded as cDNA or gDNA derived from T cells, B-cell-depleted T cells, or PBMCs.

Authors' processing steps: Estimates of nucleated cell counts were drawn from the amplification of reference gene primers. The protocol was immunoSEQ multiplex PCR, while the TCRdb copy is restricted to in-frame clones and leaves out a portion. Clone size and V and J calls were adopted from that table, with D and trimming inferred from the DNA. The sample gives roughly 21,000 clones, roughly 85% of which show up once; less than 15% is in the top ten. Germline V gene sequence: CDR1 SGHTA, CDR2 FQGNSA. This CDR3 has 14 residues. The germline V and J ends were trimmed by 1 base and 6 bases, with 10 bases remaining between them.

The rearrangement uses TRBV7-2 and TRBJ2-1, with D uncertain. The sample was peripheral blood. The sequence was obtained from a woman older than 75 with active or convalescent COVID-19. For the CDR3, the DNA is TGTGCCAGCAGCTTAGGACTTGGGTCCAATGAGCAGTTCTTC. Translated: CASSLGLGSNEQFF.